Each of the 8 T cell receptor beta chains below was sequenced from the same sample in a study of blood T cell repertoires in COVID-19. Measured with immunoSEQ multiplex PCR; TCRdb has only the in-frame clones, and not every one. The repertoire includes approximately 150,000 clones, 80% to 85% of them detected once, and roughly 5% sits in the top ten. The specimen was PBMCs or T cells enriched from blood (not recorded which). The receptor set was obtained from a man in his 70s who had been exposed to COVID-19.

The chain couples TRBV3-1 (or the pseudogene TRBV3-2) to TRBJ2-1, with 9 bases matching TRBD1. CDR3 length equals 15 residues. The V segment lost 4 bases and the J segment 7 bases; nucleotides outside the gene matches: 8. Looked up from germline, CDR1 is LGHDT and CDR2 is YNNKEL (reference sequence). CDR3 sequence (DNA): TGTGCCAGCAGCCCACGGACAGGGGAAGCGAATGAGCAGTTCTTC. Amino acids: CASSPRTGEANEQFF.

This clone was observed a single time. V and J are TRBV19 and TRBJ2-2, with a possible D match to TRBD2 (6 bases). Germline CDR1 reads LNHDA; CDR2 reads SQIVND (reference sequence). CDR3 length equals 17 residues. Trimming stripped 4 bases from V and 2 bases from J, with 17 bases between. Here the CDR3 reads CASSNLGTTSNTGELFF. CDR3 in DNA: TGTGCCAGTAGTAACTTGGGGACCACTAGCAACACCGGGGAGCTGTTTTTT.

J is TRBJ1-5 and V is TRBV7-2; tentative D call: TRBD1 (5 bases). V lost 1 base and J 0 bases, leaving 13 bases between the germline ends. The germline gives CDR1 SGHTA, CDR2 FQGNSA. The CDR3 contains 17 residues. The CDR3 spells CASSLGQPDYSNQPQHF. The CDR3 region has the DNA TGTGCCAGCAGCTTAGGACAGCCCGATTATAGCAATCAGCCCCAGCATTTT.

This clone was seen a few times. This chain connects TRBV6-5 to TRBJ2-1; D call uncertain. The CDR3 spans 15 residues. Trimming removed 4 bases from V and 0 bases from J, with 10 bases in between. CDR1 and CDR2 from the germline V gene are MNHEY and SVGAGI. CDR3 residues: CASSLERSSYNEQFF. The CDR3 DNA reads TGTGCCAGCAGTTTGGAGCGCAGCTCCTACAATGAGCAGTTCTTC.

The chain uses TRBV30 and TRBJ1-1; unclear D gene. The CDR3 sequence is 12 residues long. Germline loops: CDR1 GTSNPN, CDR2 SVGIG (reference sequence). The V end was cut by 0 bases, the J end by 9 bases, with 11 bases between. The chain's CDR3 is CAWSVSREKAFF. CDR3 sequence (DNA): TGTGCCTGGAGTGTGTCAAGGGAGAAAGCTTTCTTT.

This rearrangement joins TRBV5-5 to TRBJ2-7; D perhaps matches TRBD2 (5 bases). With 0 bases removed from V and 0 bases from J, the gap between germline ends came to 16 bases. Germline CDR1 and CDR2: SGHKS and YYEKEE (reference sequence). CDR3 length equals 17 residues. The CDR3 region is CASSLAPGMGNSYEQYF. The CDR3 DNA sequence: TGTGCCAGCAGCTTGGCCCCGGGGATGGGCAACTCCTACGAGCAGTACTTC.

This clone was counted many times. The rearrangement uses TRBV18 and TRBJ1-2, with TRBD1 matching over 8 bases. This CDR3 has 14 amino acids. With 6 bases clipped from V and 4 bases from J, the junction kept 7 bases outside the gene matches. From germline, CDR1 is KGHSH and CDR2 LQKENI. The CDR3 region is CASSPGQGLYGYTF. CDR3 DNA: TGTGCCAGCTCCCCCGGACAGGGTCTCTATGGCTACACCTTC.

This clone occurred once. This chain uses TRBV6-5 with TRBJ1-5; D unclear. CDR3 length equals 14 residues. The germline gives CDR1 MNHEY, CDR2 SVGAGI. The V and J ends lost 8 bases and 0 bases respectively, with 11 bases between them. CDR3 region: CASLGVNSNQPQHF. The CDR3 nucleotides are TGTGCCAGCCTCGGGGTGAATAGCAATCAGCCCCAGCATTTT.